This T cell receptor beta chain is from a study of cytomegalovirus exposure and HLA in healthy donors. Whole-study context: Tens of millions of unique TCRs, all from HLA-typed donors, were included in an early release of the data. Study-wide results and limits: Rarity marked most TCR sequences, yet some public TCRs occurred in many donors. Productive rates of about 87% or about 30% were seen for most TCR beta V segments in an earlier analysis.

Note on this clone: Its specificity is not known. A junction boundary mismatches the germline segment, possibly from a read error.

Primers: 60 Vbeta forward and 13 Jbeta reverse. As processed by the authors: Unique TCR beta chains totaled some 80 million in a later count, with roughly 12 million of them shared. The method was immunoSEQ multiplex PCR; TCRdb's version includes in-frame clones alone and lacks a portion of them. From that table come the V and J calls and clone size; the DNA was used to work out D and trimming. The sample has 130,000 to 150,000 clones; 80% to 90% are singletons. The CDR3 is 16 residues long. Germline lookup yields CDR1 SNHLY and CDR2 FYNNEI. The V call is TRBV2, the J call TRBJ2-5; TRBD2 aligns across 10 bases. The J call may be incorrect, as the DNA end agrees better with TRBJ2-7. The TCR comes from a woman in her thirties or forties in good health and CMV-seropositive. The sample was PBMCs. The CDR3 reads CARSEPGASGSREQYF. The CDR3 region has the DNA TGTGCCAGGAGTGAACCTGGGGCTAGCGGGAGTCGCGAGCAGTACTTC.